This T cell receptor (beta chain) was obtained from a study of T-cell memory formation after mild COVID-19. Study-level results: Among CD4+ contracting clones, most were CM and EM, and CD8+ ones EMRA.

5'RACE with constant-segment primers built TCRalpha and TCRbeta cDNA libraries with UMIs. MiXCR, run by TCRdb on the 5' RACE reads, gives a single entry per CDR3 protein. The sample includes 530,000 or so distinct CDR3 sequences, about 18% of them seen just once. Comments on this clonotype: Its antigen is currently unknown.

Trimming removed 5 bases at V and 4 bases at J, with 20 bases between. CDR3 size: 16 residues. Per germline, CDR1 SEHNR and CDR2 FQNEAQ (reference sequence). This sequence was found in an adult woman who had mild COVID-19 (a few samples of this study predate the infection). Cell type and time point are not known. Sequenced sample: PBMCs or a T cell subset sorted from them (not recorded which). The chain joins TRBV7-9 to TRBJ1-1; D is perhaps TRBD1 (6 bases). For the CDR3, the DNA is TGTGCCAGCAGCGGTGGAGGGGGGGTTACGCGCACTGAAGCTTTCTTT. Encoded protein: CASSGGGGVTRTEAFF.